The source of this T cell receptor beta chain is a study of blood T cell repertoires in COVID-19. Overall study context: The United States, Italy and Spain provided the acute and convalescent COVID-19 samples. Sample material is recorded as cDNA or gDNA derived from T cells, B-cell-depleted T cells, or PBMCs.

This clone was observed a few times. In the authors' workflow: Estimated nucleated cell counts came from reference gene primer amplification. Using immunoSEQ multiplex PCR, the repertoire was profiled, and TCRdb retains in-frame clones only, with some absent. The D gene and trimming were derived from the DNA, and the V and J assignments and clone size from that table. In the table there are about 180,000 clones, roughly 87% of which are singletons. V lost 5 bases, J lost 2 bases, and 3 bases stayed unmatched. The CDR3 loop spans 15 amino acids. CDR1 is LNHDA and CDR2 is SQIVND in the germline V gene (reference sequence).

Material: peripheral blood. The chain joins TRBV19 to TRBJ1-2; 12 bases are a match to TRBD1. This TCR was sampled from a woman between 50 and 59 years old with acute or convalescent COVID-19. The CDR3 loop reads CASSGTGGPNYGYTF. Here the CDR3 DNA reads TGTGCCAGTAGTGGGACAGGGGGCCCCAACTATGGCTACACCTTC.